This record covers a single T cell receptor beta chain. Its antigen is still unknown. The entry originates in a study of T cells in localized non-small cell lung cancer. Study-wide findings and caveats: Elevated circulating T cell density in blood was associated with longer overall survival.

The CDR3 is 16 residues long. The V gene's germline CDR1 is SGHTA and CDR2 FQGNSA. Trimming took 5 bases from V and 2 from J, leaving 19 bases between them. The assay was immunoSEQ multiplex PCR, and TCRdb's table has in-frame clones only and misses some. The data show about 39,000 clones, with around 79% seen just once and approximately 35% held by the top ten. The TCR was taken from a woman aged 35 to 70 with stage II squamous cell lung carcinoma. The chain links TRBV7-2 to TRBJ2-7; D may be TRBD1 or TRBD2 (5 bases each). Material: PBMCs, obtained before any cancer treatment. The CDR3 spells CASSPLTGTHAYEQYF. In DNA form, the CDR3 reads TGTGCCAGCAGCCCCCTTACCGGGACCCATGCCTACGAGCAGTACTTC.